The following is a TCR beta chain sequence with its context. Its target is unknown. The sample originates from a study of T cell responses to AZD1222 COVID-19 vaccine. The overall study: Doses given second, at about 4 or about 12 weeks, were pooled.

The V gene lost 2 bases and the J gene lost 5 bases, with 12 bases spanning the gap. Germline assignment: CDR1 GTSNPN and CDR2 SVGIG (reference sequence). This CDR3 has 14 amino acids. Study findings and constraints: Vaccine-associated CD4 TCRs spanned spike, dominant at 160-218 and 743-854.

TCRdb's copy holds only in-frame clones and misses some; the assay was immunoSEQ multiplex PCR. The sample has about 92,000 clones, 85% to 90% seen once. The input for sequencing was peripheral blood, taken on day 0 of AZD1222 vaccination. This TCR was sampled from an adult in good health. The rearrangement links TRBV30 to TRBJ1-4; no clear D gene. Here the CDR3 reads CAWSQTGINEKLFF. DNA of the CDR3: TGTGCCTGGAGTCAGACGGGGATCAATGAAAAACTGTTTTTT.